Listed below are T cell receptor beta chains from one sample, sequenced in a study of cytomegalovirus exposure and HLA in healthy donors. TCRdb keeps only in-frame clones here, not all; method: immunoSEQ multiplex PCR. Among tens of thousands of clones, about 94% were seen once, and the ten largest hold around 1.2%. Sequences were obtained from PBMCs. These receptors were obtained from a woman in her twenties or thirties in good health and CMV-seropositive. The conserved cysteine and the conserved F or W are not part of the CDR3 here.

j_gene | v_gene | CDR3aa
TRBJ2-7 | TRBV12-2 | ASRLVGTTTYEQY
TRBJ1-1 | TRBV10-2 | ASSESRVLREGTEAF
TRBJ2-1 | TRBV18 | ASSPGAAGARNEQF
TRBJ2-7 | TRBV7-8 | ASSSHRVAQAYEQY
TRBJ2-2 | TRBV2 | ASPRLNRKSGKWSGELF
TRBJ1-1 | TRBV19 | ASSIRVVGRYTEAF
TRBJ2-7 | TRBV6-5 | ASTPREGGPYEQY
TRBJ1-2 | TRBV23-1 | ASSQSPTGAYGYT
TRBJ2-6 | TRBV28 | ASSPEGVVSGANVLT
TRBJ2-3 | TRBV19 | ASSITLAGGPSDTQY
TRBJ2-1 | TRBV5-5 | ASSSSGPSSYNEQF
TRBJ2-5 | TRBV5-5 | ASRPPGLAEQETQY
TRBJ2-3 | TRBV6-6 | ASSGATSGRADTQY
TRBJ2-6 | TRBV4-3 | ASSQGREFRSSGANVLT
TRBJ1-1 | TRBV5-1 | ASSLETGSLYTEAF
TRBJ2-7 | TRBV4-1 | ASSQEAGQGAGEQY